Each of the 19 T cell receptor beta chains below was sequenced from the same sample in a study of Graves' ophthalmopathy and Graves' hyperthyroidism. Scientists amplified the TCR beta CDR3 regions from RNA transcripts. HTBI primers were used in a first-round RT-PCR, which preceded a second-round multiplex PCR. TCRdb re-called the multiplex PCR reads with MiXCR, one entry per CDR3 protein. The sample holds over a million distinct CDR3 sequences, about two fifths seen once. The sequenced material came from peripheral blood or thyroid tissue (not recorded which). The receptor set was obtained from an adult man with Graves' hyperthyroidism.

This clonotype was seen only a few times. The chain combines TRBV5-1 with TRBJ2-2; 10 bases fit TRBD2. CDR1 and CDR2 (germline): SGHRS, YFSETQ. V trimming: 0 bases; J trimming: 5 bases; junction bases outside the gene matches: 4. This CDR3 is built from 16 residues. The CDR3, as DNA: TGCGCCAGCAGCTTGGCGCTAGCGGGAGAAACCGGGGAGCTGTTTTTT. Translated: CASSLALAGETGELFF.

At least ten counts were recorded for this clonotype. The chain links TRBV7-2 to TRBJ1-1; no clear D. The V gene's germline CDR1 is SGHTA and CDR2 FQGNSA. The CDR3 contains 13 residues. Trimming stripped 4 bases from V and 6 bases from J, with 12 bases between. The CDR3 region is CASSYFIAAEAFF. CDR3 nucleotides: TGTGCCAGCAGCTATTTTATCGCAGCTGAAGCTTTCTTT.

This clonotype has a count of ten or more. The chain has TRBV7-7 and TRBJ2-5; TRBD2 agrees at 10 bases. In germline, CDR1 is SSHAT, CDR2 FNYEAQ (reference sequence). The CDR3 is 16 residues long. The J segment lost 1 base and the V segment lost 0 bases, leaving 2 bases of the junction unmatched. For the CDR3, the DNA is TGTGCCAGCAGCTTAGCCGAGCGGGGGGGCCAAGAGACCCAGTACTTC. Translating gives CASSLAERGGQETQYF.

The chain combines TRBV29-1 with TRBJ2-6; D is perhaps TRBD1 (5 bases). V lost 8 bases to trimming and J lost 1 base, with 12 bases between them. CDR3 length: 14 residues. Germline assignment: CDR1 SQVTM and CDR2 ANQGSEA. The CDR3 is CSLAAGSGANVLTF. The DNA for the CDR3 is TGCAGCTTGGCCGCAGGGTCTGGGGCCAACGTCCTGACTTTC.

This clonotype was seen only a few times. The gene calls are TRBV7-9 and TRBJ1-1; no clear D gene. Per the germline V gene, CDR1 is SEHNR and CDR2 is FQNEAQ (reference sequence). The CDR3 consists of 14 residues. Trimming removed 6 bases at V and 1 base at J, with 12 bases between. CDR3 sequence (DNA): TGTGCCAGCAGTTACTACGAGAAGAACACTGAAGCTTTCTTT. Translated: CASSYYEKNTEAFF.

This clonotype was seen a handful of times. The rearrangement joins TRBV27 to TRBJ2-5; D gene uncertain. CDR1 and CDR2 from the germline V gene are MNHEY and SMNVEV (reference sequence). The CDR3 spans 12 residues. Trimming cost V 6 bases and J 3 bases, with 8 bases left between them. CDR3 amino acids: CASSDNEETQYF. The CDR3 DNA follows: TGTGCCAGCAGCGACAACGAAGAGACCCAGTACTTC.

CDR3 residues: CSADTGGAEKLFF. CDR3 sequence (DNA): TGCAGTGCCGACACAGGGGGTGCTGAAAAACTGTTTTTT. The V gene is TRBV20-1, the J gene TRBJ1-4, with TRBD1 identical over 8 bases. Trimming took 6 bases from V and 7 from J; bases not matched to a gene: 7. The CDR3 is 13 amino acids. From germline, CDR1 is DFQATT and CDR2 SNEGSKA (reference sequence).

Concerning this clonotype itself: Just one base apart from a much larger clone, this may be a read error. The chain joins TRBV7-2 to TRBJ1-3; tentative D call: TRBD1 (5 bases). The CDR3 is made up of 17 amino acids. Germline values: CDR1 SGHTA, CDR2 FQGNSA. CDR3 nucleotides: TGTGCCAGCAGCTTAGGGTTGGGACGGAGCTCTGGAAACACCAAATATTTT. This gives the protein CASSLGLGRSSGNTKYF. Filled out from reference TRBV7-2 and TRBJ1-3, the complete variable domain reads GAGVSQSPSNKVTEKGKDVELRCDPISGHTALYWYRQSLGQGLEFLIYFQGNSAPDKSGLPSDRFSAERTGGSVSTLTIQRTQQEDSAVYLCASSLGLGRSSGNTKYFGEGSWLTVV.

Only a few counts were recorded for this clonotype. The chain carries TRBV11-2 and TRBJ2-2; the match to TRBD2 covers 9 bases. V gave up 4 bases and J gave up 7 bases; unmatched junction bases: 10. CDR1 is SGHAT, CDR2 FQNNGV, per germline. CDR3 size: 16 residues. CDR3 sequence: CASSSGPAGGGGELFF. DNA of the CDR3: TGTGCCAGCAGCTCTGGACCCGCGGGAGGGGGCGGGGAGCTGTTTTTT.

V gene TRBV25-1 combines with J gene TRBJ2-6; unclear D gene. The CDR3 is 8 amino acids. The germline V gene has CDR1 MGHDK and CDR2 SYGVNS. Trimming cost V 10 bases and J 8 bases, with 0 bases left between them. The CDR3 DNA sequence: TGTGCCACCAACGTCCTGACTTTC. Translation gives CATNVLTF.

The chain uses TRBV10-2 and TRBJ2-7, with 11 bases lining up with TRBD2. The CDR3 extends over 15 amino acids. Trimming cost V 8 bases and J 0 bases; bases outside gene matches: 6. Germline-derived CDR1 and CDR2 are WSHSY and SAAADI. The CDR3 reads CASVGGLAGSYEQYF. Written as DNA, the CDR3 is TGCGCCAGCGTGGGTGGACTAGCGGGCTCCTACGAGCAGTACTTC.

This clonotype was detected ten times or more. The chain carries TRBV20-1 and TRBJ2-7; 7 positions agree with TRBD1. V lost 1 base, J lost 2 bases, and 2 bases stayed unmatched. The CDR3 runs 13 residues. CDR1 is DFQATT, CDR2 SNEGSKA, per germline (reference sequence). The DNA of the CDR3 is TGCAGTGCTAGAGTAACAGGGGCCTACGAGCAGTACTTC. Encoded protein: CSARVTGAYEQYF.

This clonotype has at least ten counts. This sequence joins TRBV5-1 and TRBJ1-1, with no clear D. The germline V and J ends were trimmed by 0 bases and 4 bases, with 13 bases remaining between them. The CDR3 totals 15 residues. From germline, CDR1 is SGHRS and CDR2 YFSETQ. CDR3 loop: CASSLALESSTEAFF. The CDR3 region has the DNA TGCGCCAGCAGCTTGGCCTTGGAAAGCAGCACTGAAGCTTTCTTT.

This clonotype was counted many times. The V and J genes are TRBV6-1 and TRBJ1-2, with unresolved D. CDR1 is MNHNS and CDR2 is SASEGT in the germline V gene. The CDR3 length is 14 residues. Trimming stripped 6 bases from V and 0 bases from J, with 11 bases between. CDR3 region: CASRSGVTNYGYTF. The CDR3 region has the DNA TGTGCCAGCAGATCAGGAGTCACTAACTATGGCTACACCTTC.

This clonotype was observed a few times. The chain joins TRBV4-1 to TRBJ2-7; TRBD1 matches at 11 bases. Germline assignment: CDR1 MGHRA and CDR2 YSYEKL. The CDR3 has 16 amino acids. V lost 3 bases to trimming and J lost 5 bases; unmatched junction nucleotides: 9. For the CDR3, the DNA is TGCGCCAGCAGCCAGAAATGGACAGGGGGCTTCGACGAGCAGTACTTC. Amino acid sequence: CASSQKWTGGFDEQYF.

J is TRBJ2-5 and V is TRBV11-2; D is undetermined. This CDR3 comprises 14 residues. V lost 4 bases to trimming and J lost 5 bases, with 14 bases between them. CDR1 is SGHAT and CDR2 is FQNNGV in the germline V gene. The chain's CDR3 is CASSSAFSWETQYF. As DNA, the CDR3 is TGTGCCAGCAGCTCGGCCTTCTCCTGGGAGACCCAGTACTTC.

The chain links TRBV19 to TRBJ1-5; TRBD1 agrees at 9 bases. The junction had 5 bases not matched to a gene; V was cut back by 7 bases and J by 4 bases. This CDR3 has 14 residues. The germline gives CDR1 LNHDA, CDR2 SQIVND (reference sequence). CDR3 amino acids: CASKGTGRNQPQHF. In nucleotides, the CDR3 is TGTGCCAGTAAAGGGACAGGGAGGAATCAGCCCCAGCATTTT.

To note about this clonotype: This sequence may be a read error, since a much larger clone differs from it by one base. This chain connects TRBV5-1 to TRBJ2-6; D possibly corresponds to TRBD1 (6 bases). V lost 4 bases and J lost 0, with 11 bases in between. CDR1 and CDR2 from the germline V gene are SGHRS and YFSETQ. CDR3 length equals 16 residues. The CDR3 reads CASSKRTASGANVLTF. CDR3 in DNA: TGCGCCAGCAGCAAGAGGACAGCCTCTGGGGCCAACGTCCTGACTTTC.

Concerning this clonotype itself: A much larger clone lies a single base off, so this may be a read error. V gene TRBV10-3 combines with J gene TRBJ1-2; TRBD1 might be the D (5 bases). CDR1 is ENHRY, CDR2 SYGVKD, per germline. V was cut by 3 bases and J by 7 bases, with 18 bases left in between. The CDR3 has 15 residues. CDR3 DNA: TGTGCCATCAGTGAACAGAGGGGATCGGTGGCTGGCTACACCTTC. Amino acid sequence: CAISEQRGSVAGYTF.